This TCR beta chain was profiled in a study of blood T cells in healthy people across ages (dated by TCRdb to the mid-2010s). Regarding the research as a whole: In model experiments, roughly one uniquely barcoded TCR beta cDNA molecule per two T cells was captured by template switching. The donors were divided into four age groups: young (average roughly 17 years), middle-aged (almost 40), aged (about 56) and long-lived (roughly 88). To avoid experimental bias, donors of different ages were spread randomly across the sequencing lanes. Using the same blood draw, the study looked at two additional independent replicas of 1 million unique cDNA reads for two donors, one aged 18 to 30 and the other aged 80 or older. To track age-related changes in TCR beta repertoire diversity, the study relied on deep sequencing normalized with unique cDNA molecular identifiers. Overall study results and their limits: Observed TCR beta diversity correlated strongly with the percentage of naive T cells measured by flow cytometry. Conclusive comparison of naive and antigen-experienced compartments was prevented by the profiling of bulk unsorted PBMCs. Compared with the aged group, the long-lived group had more naive CD4+ T cells, fewer expanded clones and increased TCR diversity, a pattern suggesting age selection. Estimates of total diversity from one million sequenced T cells were regarded as lower bounds and underestimates. As age increased, observed TCR beta diversity per million T cells dropped in a roughly linear way, and a significant reduction was already evident by age 40. Because the CMV infection status of the donors was unknown, age-related changes in expanded clonotypes may potentially have been confounded.

The donors were roughly 38 Caucasian individuals from Russia, aged roughly 6 to 100 years, who were systemically healthy. About 10 milliliters of peripheral blood were drawn from each donor into EDTA-treated Vacutainer tubes. PBMCs were isolated by Ficoll-Paque density-gradient centrifugation, with at least 6.5 million obtained per sample. Total RNA was extracted from PBMCs with Trizol reagent, with at least 6 micrograms obtained per sample. The percentages of naive CD45RAhigh/CD27high T cells were determined by flow cytometry on a PBMC aliquot from every donor. Library creation used 5' RACE. The sample was run on an Illumina HiSeq 2500. The second PCR ran for roughly 7 to 11 cycles and used a J-beta primer mix along with a sample-barcoded 5' primer. Each TCR beta cDNA molecule received a unique molecular identifier from a template-switch 5' adaptor carrying 12 random nucleotides. At least 2.5 million CDR3-containing paired-end reads were obtained from each sample. The Mint cDNA synthesis kit, primed by a TRBC-specific oligonucleotide, was used to synthesize first-strand cDNA from all RNA. Following uracil-DNA glycosylase treatment, all cDNA underwent a first 18-cycle PCR with the universal primers M1SS and BC2_uni_R. Processing in the source paper ran as follows. Each sample was normalized by randomly selecting 1 million high-quality reads, each carrying a distinct molecular identifier. Reads sharing molecular identifiers were discarded rather than binned into consensus sequences. MiTCR, set to a Q25 quality threshold and the strictest error-elimination algorithm, was used for CDR3 identification, clonotype clustering and error correction. A nonparametric unseen species model using Euler transformation provided a lower-bound estimate of total TCR beta diversity. TCRdb reprocessing: public reads trimmed at Q25 with fastp, clones called with MiXCR, in-frame beta chains kept. Every entry covers one CDR3 protein and lists the most common genes and DNA from its rows. The authors' filters were not applied to this entry. The sample table holds hundreds of thousands of distinct CDR3 sequences, of which 55% to 65% were seen once. The biggest ten clones account for 25% to 30% of the sample.

Concerning this clonotype itself: There is no known antigen for this receptor. Being one base from a much bigger clone, this may be a read error.

The clonotype was recovered from a man aged 30 to 45 in good health. Sequences were obtained from blood.

CDR3 protein: CARPLGTSGQQETQYF. The nucleotides are TGTGCCAGGCCTCTGGGGACTAGCGGACAGCAAGAGACCCAGTACTTC. The chain employs TRBV6-2 or TRBV6-3 and TRBJ2-5, with 11 junctional bases fitting TRBD2. The CDR3 goes from the cysteine to the phenylalanine over 16 residues. CDR3 DNA is the only sequence kept; it has 48 bases, read in frame from the first base. Reading the germline V gene gives CDR1 MNHEY and CDR2 SVGEGT. V ends up 9 bases short and J 2 bases short, with an unmatched junction base count of 11.